Below, 28 T cell receptor beta chains from the same sample are listed, as sequenced in a study of T cell responses to AZD1222 COVID-19 vaccine. Sequencing used immunoSEQ multiplex PCR; TCRdb keeps in-frame clones, though not all of them. The repertoire holds under 130,000 clones, with 88% as singletons. This sample comprised peripheral blood, obtained on day 0 of AZD1222 vaccination. The receptor set was obtained from an adult in good health.

V usage is TRBV6-5 and J usage is TRBJ1-1; TRBD1 is a possible D gene (5 bases). The germline gives CDR1 MNHEY, CDR2 SVGAGI. CDR3 length equals 15 residues. V gave up 6 bases and J gave up 4 bases, with 18 bases separating them. In nucleotides, the CDR3 is TGTGCCAGCAGCCTACTCCGGGGGGACGGCACTGAAGCTTTCTTT. Translated: CASSLLRGDGTEAFF.

V and J are TRBV9 and TRBJ2-3; D might be TRBD2 (6 bases). CDR3 size: 18 residues. The V end lost 4 bases, the J end lost 0 bases, and 21 bases lay between the germline ends. Germline CDR1 and CDR2: SGDLS and YYNGEE. The CDR3 sequence: CASSHELFPGVSTDTQYF. CDR3 nucleotides: TGTGCCAGCAGCCACGAACTCTTCCCGGGAGTCAGCACAGATACGCAGTATTTT.

The chain uses TRBV23-1 and TRBJ2-7; D is unclear. TRBV23-1 carries the ORF label, with uncertain function. Trimming took off 3 bases at V and 3 bases at J, with 12 bases between the two ends. The CDR3 is 14 amino acids. This CDR3 is CASSQRKVGYEQYF. In DNA form, the CDR3 reads TGCGCCAGCAGTCAGAGGAAGGTTGGCTACGAGCAGTACTTC.

The gene calls are TRBV4-3 and TRBJ1-2, with a tentative D call TRBD1 (5 bases). The CDR3 loop spans 12 amino acids. CDR1 and CDR2 (germline): LGHNA, YSLEER. V gave up 6 bases and J gave up 8 bases, with 13 bases separating them. In DNA form, the CDR3 reads TGCGCCAGCAGTCCTGCGGGGGTCGGCTACACCTTC. Protein: CASSPAGVGYTF.

The chain joins TRBV6-2 or TRBV6-3 to TRBJ1-2; perhaps TRBD1 as D (5 bases). This CDR3 has 14 residues. V lost 5 bases, J lost 4 bases, and 14 bases lay in between. The germline CDR1 and CDR2 sequences are MNHEY and SVGEGT. CDR3 in DNA: TGTGCCAGCAGTCCGGGACTTGGTAGCTATGGCTACACCTTC. This encodes CASSPGLGSYGYTF.

This clone was detected once. This chain uses TRBV3-1 (or the pseudogene TRBV3-2) with TRBJ1-6; D gene uncertain. V was shortened by 2 bases and J by 0 bases, with 5 bases between the two germline ends. This CDR3 comprises 15 residues. The germline V gene has CDR1 LGHDT and CDR2 YNNKEL (reference sequence). The CDR3 protein is CASSQSSSYNSPLHF. The CDR3 nucleotides read TGTGCCAGCAGCCAAAGCAGCTCCTATAATTCACCCCTCCACTTT.

The chain carries TRBV3-1 (or the pseudogene TRBV3-2) and TRBJ1-1; TRBD1 is a possible D gene (6 bases). The germline V gene encodes CDR1 LGHDT and CDR2 YNNKEL (reference sequence). The CDR3 spans 17 residues. Trimming took off 1 base at V and 4 bases at J, with 19 bases between the two ends. CDR3 protein: CASSQVCPGEAPTEAFF. DNA for the CDR3: TGTGCCAGCAGCCAAGTTTGTCCAGGGGAGGCCCCCACTGAAGCTTTCTTT.

Only one count was recorded for this clone. The chain combines TRBV10-2 with TRBJ1-1; D gene uncertain. CDR1 and CDR2 (germline): WSHSY, SAAADI. CDR3 size: 11 residues. V was pared by 1 base and J by 5 bases, with 2 bases between. CDR3 region: CASSELTEAFF. The CDR3 coding sequence is TGCGCCAGCAGTGAGTTGACTGAAGCTTTCTTT.

The chain links TRBV5-5 to TRBJ1-1, with D possibly TRBD1 on 5 matching bases. The CDR3 length is 16 residues. V lost 2 bases, J lost 5 bases, and 19 bases lay in between. The germline gives CDR1 SGHKS, CDR2 YYEKEE (reference sequence). The CDR3 is CASSFSLSAGRTEAFF. The CDR3 DNA is TGTGCCAGCAGCTTTTCCCTCTCGGCAGGGAGAACTGAAGCTTTCTTT.

As for this clone: At one end, the junction sequence differs from germline, possibly due to a read error. V and J are TRBV20-1 and TRBJ1-2; D call uncertain. The CDR3 is 9 residues long. Germline V gives CDR1 DFQATT, CDR2 SNEGSKA (reference sequence). In DNA form, the CDR3 reads TGCAGTGCGGGCCGCCCCAACGCCTTC. It yields the protein CSAGRPNAF.

V is TRBV6-1 and J is TRBJ2-1, with unresolved D. The V gene lost 1 base and the J gene lost 1 base, with 14 bases spanning the gap. There are 17 residues in the CDR3. In germline, CDR1 is MNHNS, CDR2 SASEGT. The CDR3 DNA sequence: TGTGCCAGCAGTGAAGAAGCCCCTGGCGGATCCTACAATGAGCAGTTCTTC. It translates to CASSEEAPGGSYNEQFF.

V usage is TRBV6-2 or TRBV6-3 and J usage is TRBJ1-2; D may be TRBD1 (6 bases). Germline V gives CDR1 MNHEY, CDR2 SVGEGT. Trimming took off 5 bases at V and 3 bases at J, with 10 bases between the two ends. This CDR3 spans 13 amino acids. Here the CDR3 reads CASSNGQYYGYTF. In DNA form, the CDR3 reads TGTGCCAGCAGTAACGGACAGTACTATGGCTACACCTTC.

The chain employs TRBV7-3 and TRBJ1-3, with D unresolved. Trimming took off 5 bases at V and 4 bases at J, with 9 bases between the two ends. CDR1 and CDR2 (germline): SGHTA, FQGTGA. The length of the CDR3 is 13 residues. CDR3 sequence: CASSDRRGNTIYF. The CDR3 DNA reads TGTGCCAGCAGCGATCGCAGGGGAAACACCATATATTTT.

CDR3 sequence reads: CATSRDRGAVRGYTF. The CDR3 nucleotides are TGTGCCACCAGCAGAGATCGGGGGGCTGTTAGGGGCTACACCTTC. V usage is TRBV15 and J usage is TRBJ1-2; a possible D gene is TRBD1 (6 bases). V was pared by 0 bases and J by 8 bases, with 16 bases between. The CDR3 consists of 15 residues. Germline V gene data show CDR1 as LNHNV and CDR2 as YYDKDF (reference sequence).

The rearrangement uses TRBV21-1 and TRBJ2-7; the DNA was not used to check the table's D call, TRBD1. TRBV21-1 is a pseudogene segment. The CDR3 totals 16 residues. CDR3 protein: CASSKLPDRAPYEQYF. Written as DNA, the CDR3 is TGTGCCAGCAGCAAACTCCCAGACAGGGCTCCCTACGAGCAGTACTTC.

In its sample, this clone was seen once. The chain links TRBV7-6 to TRBJ2-2; D unclear. The CDR3 is 16 residues long. V lost 1 base, J lost 6 bases, and 15 bases lay in between. The germline V gene has CDR1 SGHVS and CDR2 FNYEAQ. The CDR3 bases are TGTGCCAGCAGCTTAGAGTCGGGCCTGGGCCCCGGGGAGCTGTTTTTT. Its translation is CASSLESGLGPGELFF.

This clone was detected only once. The chain combines TRBV7-6 with TRBJ1-3; no firm D call. The CDR3 contains 12 residues. Germline V gene sequence: CDR1 SGHVS, CDR2 FNYEAQ. Trimming shortened V by 2 bases and J by 4 bases, and 3 bases separated the two germline ends. This chain's CDR3 is CASSLNGNTIYF. The CDR3 DNA reads TGTGCCAGCAGCTTAAACGGAAACACCATATATTTT. Full variable domain (missing parts from reference TRBV7-6 and TRBJ1-3): GAGVSQSPRYKVTKRGQDVALRCDPISGHVSLYWYRQALGQGPEFLTYFNYEAQQDKSGLPNDRFSAERPEGSISTLTIQRTEQRDSAMYRCASSLNGNTIYFGEGSWLTVV.

This clone appeared a few times. The chain uses TRBV29-1 and TRBJ2-7; 7 bases are a match to TRBD1. Germline V CDR1 and CDR2: SQVTM, ANQGSEA. The V gene end was trimmed by 7 bases and the J gene end by 0 bases; junction bases not matched to a gene: 6. The CDR3 contains 13 residues. The CDR3 reads CSAETGSSYEQYF. In DNA, the CDR3 is TGCAGCGCCGAGACAGGGAGCTCCTACGAGCAGTACTTC.

Here the CDR3 DNA reads TGTGCCAGCAGCTCCCAGGGGCAAGAGACCCAGTACTTC. Translating it yields CASSSQGQETQYF. The rearrangement uses TRBV7-2 and TRBJ2-5; D might be TRBD1 (6 bases). Trimming left V 4 bases short and J 2 bases short, with 8 bases between. Germline CDR1 SGHTA, CDR2 FQGNSA. This CDR3 comprises 13 residues.

The chain combines TRBV7-9 with TRBJ2-5; tentatively, D is TRBD1 (5 bases). V lost 5 bases to trimming and J lost 1 base, with 8 bases between them. The CDR3 runs to 13 residues. CDR1 SEHNR and CDR2 FQNEAQ come from the germline V gene (reference sequence). CDR3 loop: CASSMGLQETQYF. CDR3 sequence (DNA): TGTGCCAGCAGCATGGGGCTCCAAGAGACCCAGTACTTC.

This rearrangement joins TRBV4-3 to TRBJ2-1; D is perhaps TRBD1 or TRBD2 (5 bases each). The V end was cut by 0 bases, the J end by 8 bases, with 11 bases between. In germline, CDR1 is LGHNA, CDR2 YSLEER. CDR3 length: 14 residues. CDR3 sequence reads: CASSQDLRGDEQFF. Written as DNA, the CDR3 is TGCGCCAGCAGCCAAGATTTGAGGGGCGATGAGCAGTTCTTC.

The DNA for the CDR3 is TGTGCCACCAGTGACACCGGATCGGGACTAAACACAGATACGCAGTATTTT. This encodes CATSDTGSGLNTDTQYF. J is TRBJ2-3 and V is TRBV24-1, with 7 bases fitting TRBD2. CDR3 length: 17 residues. The trim removed 4 bases at V and 2 bases at J, leaving 11 bases unmatched. Germline assignment: CDR1 KGHDR and CDR2 SFDVKD.

V gene TRBV28 combines with J gene TRBJ2-5, with D possibly called TRBD1 or TRBD2 (5 bases each). CDR3 size: 14 residues. The germline CDR1 and CDR2 sequences are MDHEN and SYDVKM. V shed 4 bases and J shed 2 bases, with 11 bases lying between them. The chain's CDR3 is CASSWDGLQETQYF. As DNA, the CDR3 is TGTGCCAGCAGTTGGGACGGACTTCAAGAGACCCAGTACTTC.

The chain couples TRBV28 to TRBJ1-2, with a tentative D call TRBD1 (6 bases). The CDR3 is 14 amino acids. CDR1 and CDR2 from the germline V gene are MDHEN and SYDVKM. V dropped 4 bases and J dropped 3 bases, with 12 bases sitting between them. CDR3 DNA sequence: TGTGCCAGCAGTTCAGGTGGGACATACTATGGCTACACCTTC. Translating it yields CASSSGGTYYGYTF.

J is TRBJ2-1 and V is TRBV28; TRBD2 matches 9 bases. This CDR3 has 17 residues. V was pared by 8 bases and J by 0 bases, with 11 bases of the junction left unmatched. Germline CDR1 is MDHEN and CDR2 is SYDVKM. CDR3 in amino acids: CASQGGLALSSYNEQFF. In DNA, the CDR3 is TGTGCCAGCCAGGGGGGACTAGCCCTAAGCTCCTACAATGAGCAGTTCTTC.

The chain links TRBV3-1 (or the pseudogene TRBV3-2) to TRBJ2-7; no firm D call. This CDR3 has 15 residues. V shed 0 bases and J shed 2 bases, with 11 bases lying between them. Germline V gene lookup returns CDR1 LGHDT and CDR2 YNNKEL (reference sequence). The CDR3 is CASSQDLSTAYEQYF. For the CDR3, the DNA is TGTGCCAGCAGCCAAGATCTATCCACCGCCTACGAGCAGTACTTC.

The CDR3 sequence: CASSLGGGYGYTF. The CDR3 DNA reads TGTGCCAGCAGCTTAGGAGGGGGCTATGGCTACACCTTC. This chain connects TRBV7-9 to TRBJ1-2; D is possibly TRBD1 (6 bases). The CDR3 covers 13 residues. Trimming left V 1 base short and J 4 bases short, with 7 bases between. Germline V gene sequence: CDR1 SEHNR, CDR2 FQNEAQ (reference sequence).

This chain joins TRBV12-3 or TRBV12-4 and TRBJ1-3; D is unclear. The CDR3 totals 12 residues. V gave up 5 bases and J gave up 8 bases, with 10 bases separating them. CDR3 sequence reads: CASSAPGYTIYF. DNA for the CDR3: TGTGCCAGCAGTGCCCCCGGGTACACCATATATTTT.